The rows below give T cell receptor beta chains drawn from one sample of a study of vaccination and CD4 T cells after COVID-19. TCRdb reprocessed the PCR reads with MiXCR, giving one entry per CDR3 protein. The sample holds about 36,000 distinct CDR3 sequences, 35% to 40% seen once. The specimen comprised CD4+ T cells from blood, sampled about 7 months after SARS-CoV-2 vaccination. These TCRs come from a human donor who had recovered from COVID-19. CDR3s leave out the opening cysteine and the closing phenylalanine or tryptophan. The D gene is left open where the match is weak.

d_gene	j_gene	len	v_gene	CDR3aa
TRBD1	TRBJ2-7	16	TRBV28	ASSSNNQGQGPTYEQY
-	TRBJ2-1	10	TRBV7-9	ASSLLVNEQF
-	TRBJ1-5	14	TRBV20-1	SARIQGMAGNQPQH
TRBD1	TRBJ2-7	12	TRBV5-6	ASSIWTGAYEQY
-	TRBJ2-3	12	TRBV20-1	SARDMETRDTQY
-	TRBJ2-2	13	TRBV27	ATKAGGAIPGELF
TRBD1	TRBJ2-1	11	TRBV19	ASRNTGGNEQF
-	TRBJ2-3	13	TRBV2	ASSGFSASTDTQY
-	TRBJ1-6	11	TRBV20-1	SARLRDNSPLH
-	TRBJ1-6	13	TRBV28	ASSFPRGFNSPLH
TRBD2	TRBJ2-1	16	TRBV20-1	SARGTSGRYMGWNEQF
-	TRBJ1-5	12	TRBV6-1	ASSDVQANQPQH
-	TRBJ2-3	10	TRBV11-3	ASSVNTDTQY
-	TRBJ2-7	11	TRBV20-1	SASTSREDEQY
TRBD2	TRBJ2-5	10	TRBV20-1	SARRGSGTQY
TRBD2	TRBJ2-5	13	TRBV19	ASSTLAGTPETQY
-	TRBJ2-1	12	TRBV27	ASSSRTSYNEQF
-	TRBJ2-1	11	TRBV7-9	ASSLAASAEQF
-	TRBJ1-5	14	TRBV28	ASSKLPRGRNQPQH
-	TRBJ2-6	14	TRBV20-1	SAEQGSRSGANVLT
-	TRBJ1-3	13	TRBV15	ATSRAQNSGNTIY
TRBD1	TRBJ2-7	11	TRBV6-1	ASRNRGAYEQY
TRBD2	TRBJ2-3	15	TRBV7-9	ASSRLAGGRSTDTQY
TRBD2	TRBJ2-5	11	TRBV6-1	ASRGGGVETQY
-	TRBJ2-7	10	TRBV7-9	ASSSDSYEQC
TRBD2	TRBJ2-7	14	TRBV25-1	ASSDRDSGKTYEQY
-	TRBJ1-1	11	TRBV7-9	ASSSRENTEAF
-	TRBJ2-3	14	TRBV7-2	ASSQTRDILPGLQY
-	TRBJ1-2	12	TRBV15	ATSSGTAWSGYT
-	TRBJ2-7	13	TRBV27	ASSFSWGNSYEQY
-	TRBJ2-1	13	TRBV6-1	ASSRGVAGLDEQF
-	TRBJ2-2	11	TRBV30	AWSERDTGELF
-	TRBJ2-7	11	TRBV7-2	ASSLEAAYEQY
-	TRBJ2-3	9	TRBV28	ASSWGDTQY
-	TRBJ1-6	14	TRBV6-1	ASSERYGGVNSPLH
-	TRBJ2-1	13	TRBV28	ASRVGPGSYNEQF
TRBD1	TRBJ2-3	12	TRBV7-3	ASSPRTGGDTQY
TRBD2	TRBJ2-1	13	TRBV11-1	ASSLLAGGYNEQF
TRBD1	TRBJ2-2	14	TRBV7-9	ASSWPFRQGTGELF
-	TRBJ1-5	14	TRBV11-2	ASSLGSGYSNQPQH
-	TRBJ2-1	13	TRBV7-9	ASSARESSYNEQF
TRBD1	TRBJ2-1	15	TRBV19	ASSPRDRGSSYNEQF
-	TRBJ2-2	16	TRBV4-3	ASSHQMIDGVGTGELF
TRBD1	TRBJ1-5	14	TRBV28	ASRPVVGQGYQPQH
-	TRBJ1-2	12	TRBV5-1	ASRLESGRFSYT
-	TRBJ2-7	11	TRBV24-1	ATSAPGLDEQY
-	TRBJ1-6	12	TRBV4-1	ASSQVPYNSPLH
-	TRBJ2-2	11	TRBV29-1	SVDQGNTGELF
-	TRBJ2-7	13	TRBV27	ASSLSLGRLYEQY
TRBD2	TRBJ2-5	16	TRBV6-2/TRBV6-3	ASSYNPRLAGGQETQY